This TCR beta chain was captured in a study of T cells in Graves' hyperthyroidism and ophthalmopathy. TCR beta CDR3 sequences were amplified from RNA transcripts. The HTBI primer set served for first-round RT-PCR of the TCR CDR3. TCRdb reanalysed the multiplex PCR reads using MiXCR and keeps one entry per CDR3 protein. The sample contains fewer than 850,000 distinct CDR3 sequences, roughly a sixth of which appear only once. Germline V gives CDR1 MNHEY, CDR2 SMNVEV (reference sequence). Trimming took off 2 bases at V and 7 bases at J, with 15 bases between the two ends. The CDR3 runs 15 residues. The genes are TRBV27 and TRBJ1-5; no firm D call. The source is a man aged 50 or older with Graves' hyperthyroidism. The sample comprised blood. The CDR3 sequence is CASSLQKVLGQPQHF. CDR3 coding DNA: TGTGCCAGCAGTTTACAGAAGGTTCTGGGGCAGCCCCAGCATTTT.